This TCR beta chain derives from a study of CD8+CD57+ T cells in acquired aplastic anemia. Study as a whole: Each DNA sample taken from sorted CD4+ and CD8+ cells came to approximately 3.3 ug on average.

Trimming took 8 bases from V and 3 from J; bases not matched to a gene: 6. CDR3 length equals 15 residues. CDR1 ENHRY and CDR2 SYGVKD come from the germline V gene. Both TCR beta VDJ combination and CDR3 sequence profiling were carried out. Genomic DNA was the template for this profiling. TCRdb independently ran MiXCR on the reads; one entry per CDR3 protein. The table lists fewer than 250,000 distinct CDR3 sequences, approximately 45% of them singletons. An expansion of CD8+CD57+ cells by flow cytometry had been shown in patients chosen for sequencing. This TCR was sampled from a human donor with aplastic anemia. Material for sequencing was sorted CD4+, CD8+, or CD8+CD57+ T cells (not recorded which) from PBMCs. V is TRBV10-3 and J is TRBJ2-2; TRBD2 aligns across 10 bases. The CDR3 protein is CAIRASGRYTGELFF. The CDR3 DNA is TGTGCCATCCGCGCTAGCGGGAGATACACCGGGGAGCTGTTTTTT.